These T cell receptor beta chains were read from a single sample in a study of T cell responses to AZD1222 COVID-19 vaccine. Assay used: immunoSEQ multiplex PCR; TCRdb lists only in-frame clones, some missing. The sample contains 70,000 to 95,000 clones, roughly 89% of which appear only once. The specimen was peripheral blood, collected 28 days after the second AZD1222 dose. The receptor source for this set is an adult who received the AZD1222 COVID-19 vaccine. Each CDR3 is given without its conserved first and last residue. Each record gives: V gene, J gene, CDR3 protein.

TRBV5-1	TRBJ1-4	ASSFRQGEEKLF
TRBV7-3	TRBJ1-1	ASSLGQNTEAF
TRBV19	TRBJ1-6	ASSIMGRSSPLH
TRBV6-1	TRBJ2-7	ASSETGTGIYEQY
TRBV7-8	TRBJ1-4	ASSLARGAANEKLF
TRBV30	TRBJ2-2	AWGGQPTGELF
TRBV18	TRBJ1-4	ASSPLPRQGTNEKLF
TRBV6-5	TRBJ1-1	ASRRRNRNTEAF
TRBV5-4	TRBJ2-7	ASSLSLQALSYEQY
TRBV30	TRBJ1-4	AWSPGFREKLF